This record looks at one TCR beta chain sequence and its context. Its antigen is not known. The assay was immunoSEQ multiplex PCR, and TCRdb's table has in-frame clones only and misses some. The repertoire has 90,000 to 100,000 clones, roughly 90% of them found once; the top ten carry 4.1%. There are 14 residues in the CDR3. The ends were cut back, 3 bases at V and 3 bases at J, with 9 bases in the middle. Germline V gives CDR1 SQVTM, CDR2 ANQGSEA. These data belong to a study of T cells in localized non-small cell lung cancer. Study results and limitations: There were a median around 60 of the top 100 tumor clones appearing in adjacent lung. Tumor trailed uninvolved adjacent lung in T cell clonality, which peaked there.

This clonotype was sampled from a woman aged 40-69 years with stage II squamous cell lung carcinoma. The chain recombines TRBV29-1 with TRBJ2-6; D gene unclear. Sequenced material: PBMCs, taken before any cancer treatment. CDR3 nucleotide sequence: TGCAGCGTTGAGATGGTAAATGGGGCCAACGTCCTGACTTTC. Translation gives CSVEMVNGANVLTF.